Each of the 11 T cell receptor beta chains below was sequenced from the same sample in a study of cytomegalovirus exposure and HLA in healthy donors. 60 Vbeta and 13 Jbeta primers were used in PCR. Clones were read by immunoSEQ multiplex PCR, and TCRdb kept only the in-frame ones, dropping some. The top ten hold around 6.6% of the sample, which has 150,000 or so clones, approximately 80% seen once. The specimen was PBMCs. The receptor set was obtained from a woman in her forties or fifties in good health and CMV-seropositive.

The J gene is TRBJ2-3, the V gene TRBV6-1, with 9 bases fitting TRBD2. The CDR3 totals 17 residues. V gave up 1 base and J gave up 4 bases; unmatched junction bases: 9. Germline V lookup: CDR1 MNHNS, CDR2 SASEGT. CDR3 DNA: TGTGCCAGCAGTGAAGGACCCTTGCGGGGGGGCGCAGATACGCAGTATTTT. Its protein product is CASSEGPLRGGADTQYF.

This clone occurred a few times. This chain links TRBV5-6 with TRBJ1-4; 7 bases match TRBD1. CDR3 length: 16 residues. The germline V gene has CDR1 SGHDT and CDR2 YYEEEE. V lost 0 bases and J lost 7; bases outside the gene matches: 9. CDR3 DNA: TGTGCCAGCAGCTTGGGACAAGGGGGCGTGGGTGAAAAACTGTTTTTT. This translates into CASSLGQGGVGEKLFF.

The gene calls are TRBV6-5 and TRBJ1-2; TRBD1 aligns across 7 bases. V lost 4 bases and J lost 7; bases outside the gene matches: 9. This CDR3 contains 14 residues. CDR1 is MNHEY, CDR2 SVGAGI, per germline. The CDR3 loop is CASSFVAGGGGYTF. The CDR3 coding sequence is TGTGCCAGCAGTTTTGTTGCAGGGGGAGGTGGCTACACCTTC.

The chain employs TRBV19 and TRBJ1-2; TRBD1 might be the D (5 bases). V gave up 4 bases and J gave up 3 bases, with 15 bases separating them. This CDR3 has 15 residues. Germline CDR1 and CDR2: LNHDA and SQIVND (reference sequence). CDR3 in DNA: TGTGCCAGTAGTAGAGATGTTCGGGGGGACTATGGCTACACCTTC. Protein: CASSRDVRGDYGYTF. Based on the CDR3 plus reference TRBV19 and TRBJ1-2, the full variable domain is DGGITQSPKYLFRKEGQNVTLSCEQNLNHDAMYWYRQDPGQGLRLIYYSQIVNDFQKGDIAEGYSVSREKKESFPLTVTSAQKNPTAFYLCASSRDVRGDYGYTFGSGTRLTVV.

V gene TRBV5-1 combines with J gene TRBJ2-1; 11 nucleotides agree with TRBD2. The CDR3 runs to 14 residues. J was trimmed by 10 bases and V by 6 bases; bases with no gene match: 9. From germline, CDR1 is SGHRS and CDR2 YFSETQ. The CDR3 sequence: CASKVAGGPEEQFF. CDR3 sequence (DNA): TGCGCCAGCAAAGTAGCGGGGGGGCCGGAAGAGCAGTTCTTC.

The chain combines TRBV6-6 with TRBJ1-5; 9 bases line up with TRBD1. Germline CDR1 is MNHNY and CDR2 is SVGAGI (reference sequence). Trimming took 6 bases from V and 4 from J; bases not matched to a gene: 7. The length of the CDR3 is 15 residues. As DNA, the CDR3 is TGTGCCAGCAGGGTTTCGGGACAGGGAAATCAGCCCCAGCATTTT. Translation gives CASRVSGQGNQPQHF.

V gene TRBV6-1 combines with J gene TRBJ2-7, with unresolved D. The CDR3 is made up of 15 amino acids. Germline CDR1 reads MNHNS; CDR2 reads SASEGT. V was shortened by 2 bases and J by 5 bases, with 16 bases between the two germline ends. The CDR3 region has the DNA TGTGCCAGCAGTGAACCCCCCTCTACCTACGACGAGCAGTACTTC. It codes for CASSEPPSTYDEQYF.

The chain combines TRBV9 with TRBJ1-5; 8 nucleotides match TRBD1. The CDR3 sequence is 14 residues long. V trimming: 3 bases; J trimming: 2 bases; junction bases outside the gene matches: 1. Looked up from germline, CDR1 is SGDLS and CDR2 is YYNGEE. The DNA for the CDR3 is TGTGCCAGCAGCGCGACAGGGGGCAATCAGCCCCAGCATTTT. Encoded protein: CASSATGGNQPQHF.

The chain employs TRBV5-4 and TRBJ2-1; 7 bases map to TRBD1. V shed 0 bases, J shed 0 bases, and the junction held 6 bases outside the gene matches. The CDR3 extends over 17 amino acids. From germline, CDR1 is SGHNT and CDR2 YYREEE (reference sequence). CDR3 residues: CASSLGLGQSSYNEQFF. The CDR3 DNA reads TGTGCCAGCAGCTTGGGGCTGGGACAGAGCTCCTACAATGAGCAGTTCTTC.

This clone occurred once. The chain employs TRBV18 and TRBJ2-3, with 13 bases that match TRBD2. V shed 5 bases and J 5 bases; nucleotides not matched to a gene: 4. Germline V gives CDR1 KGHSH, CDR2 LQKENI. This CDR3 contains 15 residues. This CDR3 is CASSTSGGAGDTQYF. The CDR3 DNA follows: TGTGCCAGCTCAACTAGCGGGGGGGCCGGAGATACGCAGTATTTT.

The CDR3 protein is CASSRAGWNTEAFF. The CDR3, as DNA: TGTGCCAGCAGCCGAGCGGGGTGGAACACTGAAGCTTTCTTT. The rearrangement uses TRBV13 and TRBJ1-1; D call uncertain. Germline-derived CDR1 and CDR2 are PRHDT and FYEKMQ (reference sequence). The CDR3 totals 14 residues. The V gene lost 5 bases and the J gene lost 1 base, with 11 bases spanning the gap.